A selection of T cell receptor beta chains follows, all from one sample in a study of T cells after yellow fever vaccination. Each CDR3 protein is one row after TCRdb ran MiXCR on the 5' RACE reads. This sample has 500,000 to 650,000 distinct CDR3 sequences, with less than 15% found just once. The starting material was PBMCs, obtained on the day of the yellow fever booster vaccination. All receptors derive from a man in his thirties or forties who received the YFV17D yellow fever vaccine. Both conserved end residues are part of each CDR3. A D gene is named only where the DNA matches it firmly. Size is stated for part of the rows, as once, few or many counts, or as a class when the clone is expanded.

j_call	d_call	v_call	clone_size	cdr3_length	cdr3_aa	cdr3_nt
TRBJ1-5	.	TRBV12-3/TRBV12-4	.	14	CASSLAAVNQPQHF	TGTGCCAGCAGTTTAGCGGCGGTTAATCAGCCCCAGCATTTT
TRBJ2-7	.	TRBV27	few	16	CASSPSPGAGTYEQYF	TGTGCCAGCAGTCCAAGCCCCGGGGCAGGGACCTACGAGCAGTACTTC
TRBJ1-1	.	TRBV5-6	.	14	CASSFVRLNTEAFF	TGTGCCAGCAGCTTCGTCAGATTGAACACTGAAGCTTTCTTT
TRBJ2-7	TRBD2	TRBV7-9	.	15	CASSHAGDVGYEQYF	TGTGCCAGCAGCCACGCGGGGGACGTGGGCTACGAGCAGTACTTC
TRBJ2-5	.	TRBV12-3/TRBV12-4	few	14	CASSSAGMAETQYF	TGTGCCAGCAGTTCGGCGGGGATGGCGGAGACCCAGTACTTC
TRBJ2-2	.	TRBV30	few	14	CAWSPGANTGELFF	TGTGCCTGGAGTCCGGGGGCAAACACCGGGGAGCTGTTTTTT
TRBJ2-7	.	TRBV23-1	.	17	CASSHCSRDPLSYEQYF	TGCGCCAGCAGTCACTGCTCTCGCGACCCCCTTTCCTACGAGCAGTACTTC
TRBJ2-5	.	TRBV5-6	.	15	CASSFNTWSGETQYF	TGTGCCAGCAGCTTCAATACTTGGAGCGGAGAGACCCAGTACTTC
TRBJ1-6	TRBD1	TRBV7-2	once	17	CASSLPHRGQGASPLYF	TGTGCCAGCAGCTTACCCCATCGGGGACAGGGGGCGTCACCCCTCTACTTT
TRBJ1-4	.	TRBV3-1	few	13	CASRLSRNEKLFF	TGTGCCAGCAGACTTAGCCGGAATGAAAAACTGTTTTTT
TRBJ2-3	TRBD1	TRBV9	few	16	CASSVEDRGYTDTQYF	TGTGCCAGCAGCGTAGAGGACAGGGGCTACACAGATACGCAGTATTTT
TRBJ2-3	TRBD1	TRBV20-1	.	15	CSAPHDRGPTDTQYF	TGCAGTGCACCCCACGACAGGGGGCCCACAGATACGCAGTATTTT
TRBJ2-1	.	TRBV5-1	.	11	CASSSNYEQFF	TGCGCCAGCAGCTCGAACTATGAGCAGTTCTTC
TRBJ2-1	.	TRBV4-2	.	13	CASSQIGDNEQFF	TGTGCCAGCAGCCAAATAGGGGACAATGAGCAGTTCTTC
TRBJ1-6	TRBD1	TRBV4-3	few	14	CASSHGTGYSPLHF	TGCGCCAGCAGCCATGGGACAGGATATTCACCCCTCCACTTT
TRBJ2-1	TRBD2	TRBV20-1	.	17	CSARDPTGLASYNEQFF	TGCAGTGCTAGAGACCCCACGGGACTAGCGTCCTACAATGAGCAGTTCTTC
TRBJ1-6	TRBD1	TRBV2	many	13	CASSRTGGSPLHF	TGTGCCAGCAGTAGGACAGGGGGTTCACCCCTCCACTTT
TRBJ2-2	.	TRBV23-1	.	14	CATGRARNTGELFF	TGCGCCACCGGTCGGGCGCGGAACACCGGGGAGCTGTTTTTT
TRBJ2-2	TRBD2	TRBV18	few	20	CASSPFRLTSGKSNTGELFF	TGTGCCAGCTCACCTTTCCGTCTGACTAGCGGGAAGTCGAACACCGGGGAGCTGTTTTTT
TRBJ2-1	.	TRBV3-1	.	21	CASSQDRPGDKGNRPYNEQFF	TGTGCCAGCAGCCAAGATCGTCCTGGGGACAAGGGTAATCGGCCCTACAATGAGCAGTTCTTC
TRBJ2-1	TRBD2	TRBV6-2/TRBV6-3	few	17	CASSYFLAGGLYNEQFF	TGTGCCAGCAGTTACTTTCTAGCGGGAGGACTATACAATGAGCAGTTCTTC
TRBJ2-5	.	TRBV29-1	few	10	CSGRQEAQYF	TGCAGCGGACGCCAGGAGGCCCAGTACTTC
TRBJ2-1	.	TRBV4-1	.	18	CASSRQLGGSGVYNEQFF	TGCGCCAGCAGCCGACAACTCGGGGGCTCCGGGGTCTACAATGAGCAGTTCTTC
TRBJ2-1	TRBD2	TRBV11-1	few	18	CASSLAISGKGTNNEQFF	TGTGCCAGCAGCTTAGCGATTAGCGGGAAAGGAACGAACAATGAGCAGTTCTTC
TRBJ2-7	TRBD2	TRBV2	.	13	CASNDGGDYEQYF	TGTGCCAGCAATGATGGGGGGGACTACGAGCAGTACTTC
TRBJ2-7	TRBD2	TRBV20-1	.	16	CSARHITSGSLHEQYF	TGCAGTGCCCGCCACATTACTAGCGGGAGTTTGCACGAGCAGTACTTC
TRBJ2-7	.	TRBV20-1	many	12	CSAADGVYEQYF	TGCAGTGCGGCCGACGGGGTATACGAGCAGTACTTC
TRBJ2-7	.	TRBV7-8	few	15	CASSSPTGSSYEQYF	TGTGCCAGCAGCTCCCCGACAGGAAGCTCCTACGAGCAGTACTTC
TRBJ2-1	TRBD1	TRBV10-1	.	12	CASSEGQGPQFF	TGCGCCAGCAGTGAGGGACAGGGGCCCCAGTTCTTC
TRBJ1-1	.	TRBV10-2	few	15	CASSPGGTLNTEAFF	TGCGCCAGCAGCCCTGGTGGCACTTTGAACACTGAAGCTTTCTTT
TRBJ1-1	.	TRBV3-1	few	15	CASSQFRLTNTEAFF	TGTGCCAGCAGCCAGTTTAGGTTAACGAACACTGAAGCTTTCTTT
TRBJ2-7	TRBD2	TRBV4-2	few	13	CASTPGLAAEQYF	TGTGCCAGCACACCGGGACTAGCTGCCGAGCAGTACTTC
TRBJ2-3	TRBD2	TRBV11-1	few	20	CASSSAVGLAILRRADTQYF	TGTGCCAGCAGCTCCGCCGTAGGACTAGCGATTCTCCGACGGGCAGATACGCAGTATTTT
TRBJ2-5	.	TRBV14	many	11	CASSQGWTQYF	TGTGCCAGCAGTCAGGGTTGGACCCAGTACTTC
TRBJ2-1	TRBD2	TRBV28	few	15	CASILTSGTYNEQFF	TGTGCCAGCATTTTGACTAGCGGGACCTACAATGAGCAGTTCTTC
TRBJ2-7	TRBD2	TRBV11-2	many	15	CASSQGPSGIYEQYF	TGTGCCAGCAGCCAGGGGCCTAGCGGGATCTACGAGCAGTACTTC
TRBJ2-1	.	TRBV6-5	few	17	CASSYSLRAVSGNEQFF	TGTGCCAGCAGTTACAGTTTGCGGGCAGTATCGGGGAATGAGCAGTTCTTC
TRBJ1-5	.	TRBV30	.	14	CAWSESLGNQPQHF	TGTGCCTGGAGTGAGTCCCTCGGCAATCAGCCCCAGCATTTT
TRBJ2-7	TRBD1	TRBV20-1	.	14	CSARPGTGDYEQYF	TGCAGTGCCCGCCCCGGGACAGGGGACTACGAGCAGTACTTC
TRBJ2-5	TRBD1	TRBV5-1	few	16	CASSLGWQGDKKTQYF	TGCGCCAGCAGCTTGGGATGGCAGGGGGATAAAAAGACCCAGTACTTC
TRBJ1-2	.	TRBV6-1	.	14	CASSPSGKTYGYTF	TGTGCCAGCAGCCCCAGTGGCAAAACCTATGGCTACACCTTC
TRBJ2-5	.	TRBV7-2	.	13	CASSPGPGRTQYF	TGTGCCAGCAGCCCCGGTCCTGGGCGGACCCAGTACTTC